This TCR beta chain stems from a study of blood T cell repertoires in COVID-19. Germline-derived CDR1 and CDR2 are MNHEY and SMNVEV (reference sequence). With 5 bases removed from V and 4 bases from J, the gap between germline ends came to 11 bases. This CDR3 has 13 amino acids. This clone showed up just once. The protocol was immunoSEQ multiplex PCR, while the TCRdb copy is restricted to in-frame clones and leaves out a portion. The sample holds about 150,000 clones, 70% to 90% seen once. Individuals aged about 18 to 100 years were recruited from approximately 22 US areas. Which cohort a participant joined came from the clinical history participants gave. Among Cohort 3 donors, those recovered had two negative PCRs, clearance, or symptom resolution.

Sequencing was carried out using PBMCs or T cells enriched from blood (not recorded which). The sequence was collected from a man aged 50 to 59 who had recovered from COVID-19. The V call is TRBV27, the J call TRBJ1-2, with D perhaps TRBD1 (6 bases). CDR3 nucleotide sequence: TGTGCCAGCAGTCAGGGGTTTGTCTATGGCTACACCTTC. It is translated as CASSQGFVYGYTF.